This TCR beta chain was recorded in a study of cytotoxic CD8 clonotypes in ibrutinib-treated CLL. Study outcomes and limitations: There were few public clonotypes, and on treatment they contracted or stayed stable.

The data were produced by immunoSEQ multiplex PCR, yet TCRdb's version contains in-frame clones alone and is incomplete. Of about 180,000 clones in the sample, about four fifths were seen once. Note on this clone: Its specificity is not known.

Unmatched junction bases numbered 7, after V lost 3 bases and J lost 8 bases. The CDR3 covers 14 residues. CDR1 and CDR2 from the germline V gene are MNHEY and SMNVEV (reference sequence). Sequencing was performed on PBMCs, taken after 24 months of ibrutinib treatment. The rearrangement joins TRBV27 to TRBJ1-2, with 9 bases matching TRBD1. This clonotype was sampled from a human donor with chronic lymphocytic leukemia. The CDR3 loop is CASSLGQGERGYTF. Written as DNA, the CDR3 is TGTGCCAGCAGTTTGGGACAGGGCGAGCGGGGCTACACCTTC.